This TCR beta chain came from a study of T-cell memory formation after mild COVID-19. This clonotype was counted many times. Between the trimmed V and J ends, which lost 1 base and 4 bases, there was a span of 3 bases. Germline-derived CDR1 and CDR2 are SEHNR and FQNEAQ (reference sequence). CDR3 length: 12 residues. In TCRdb, the 5' RACE reads were re-called with MiXCR into one record per CDR3 protein. The table has 110,000 to 150,000 distinct CDR3 sequences, less than 25% seen once. The chain couples TRBV7-9 to TRBJ2-3, with unresolved D. The receptor's source is an adult woman who had mild COVID-19 (a few samples of this study predate the infection). Cell type and time point are not known. Material: PBMCs or a T cell subset sorted from them (not recorded which). The CDR3 nucleotides read TGTGCCAGCAGCTTAGGTGCAGATACGCAGTATTTT. Its protein is CASSLGADTQYF.